The next 7 T cell receptor beta chains were all read from a single sample in a study of beta chain features in type 1 diabetes. The study, taken as a whole, reports: Patients with Type 1 diabetes showed moderately but significantly shorter TCRB CDR3s in all four CD4+ subsets.

The sequenced template was cDNA made from the entire isolated RNA. Sequencing used immunoSEQ multiplex PCR; TCRdb keeps in-frame clones, though not all of them. The sample holds under 300,000 clones, roughly 17% seen once. Antigens of these TCRs are unknown. Sequenced input: naive CD4+ T cells from blood. These receptors came from a man aged 25-45 years with type 1 diabetes.

The rearrangement uses TRBV18 and TRBJ2-3, with a weak D call TRBD2 (5 bases). Trimming removed 2 bases from V and 2 bases from J, with 11 bases in between. The CDR3 consists of 15 residues. Germline CDR1 and CDR2: KGHSH and LQKENI. The CDR3 coding sequence is TGTGCCAGCTCACCAAGTACGGGGATCACAGATACGCAGTATTTT. Its protein product is CASSPSTGITDTQYF.

The J gene is TRBJ2-3, the V gene TRBV30; possible D gene TRBD1, 5 bases. V gave up 1 base and J gave up 11 bases, with 10 bases separating them. The length of the CDR3 is 11 residues. CDR1 GTSNPN and CDR2 SVGIG come from the germline V gene (reference sequence). As DNA, the CDR3 is TGTGCCTGGAGTGACAGGAGTGGGCAGTATTTT. Its translation is CAWSDRSGQYF.

The CDR3 loop reads CSVEDKEDYGYTF. In nucleotides, the CDR3 is TGCAGCGTTGAGGACAAGGAGGACTATGGCTACACCTTC. V is TRBV29-1 and J is TRBJ1-2; D perhaps matches TRBD1 (5 bases). CDR3 length: 13 residues. The ends were cut back, 3 bases at V and 3 bases at J, with 11 bases in the middle. Germline lookup yields CDR1 SQVTM and CDR2 ANQGSEA.

This chain links TRBV10-3 with TRBJ2-3; D gene uncertain. The CDR3 has 13 residues. V lost 6 bases and J 6 bases, leaving 13 bases between the germline ends. The germline V gene encodes CDR1 ENHRY and CDR2 SYGVKD. CDR3 coding DNA: TGTGCCATCAGAGAGCCCTCCGCTGATACGCAGTATTTT. Its translation: CAIREPSADTQYF.

This clone was counted a few times. The chain combines TRBV23-1 with TRBJ1-1, with 7 bases identical to TRBD1. TRBV23-1 is an ORF for which the function is uncertain. CDR3 size: 16 residues. With V trimmed by 1 base and J by 0 bases, 5 bases remained unmatched. The CDR3 sequence: CASSQCGRGLNTEAFF. The CDR3 DNA reads TGCGCCAGCAGTCAATGCGGGAGGGGGCTGAACACTGAAGCTTTCTTT.

The genes are TRBV7-2 and TRBJ1-2; D remains ambiguous. Trimming cost V 5 bases and J 2 bases, with 15 bases left between them. Germline lookup yields CDR1 SGHTA and CDR2 FQGNSA. The CDR3 covers 15 residues. DNA for the CDR3: TGTGCCAGCAGCCCCCGACCGGGGTTGAACTATGGCTACACCTTC. Its protein product is CASSPRPGLNYGYTF.

This chain joins TRBV10-2 and TRBJ1-5; 10 nucleotides align to TRBD1. V lost 9 bases and J lost 4; bases outside the gene matches: 6. The CDR3 has 14 residues. The germline V gene has CDR1 WSHSY and CDR2 SAAADI. In DNA form, the CDR3 reads TGCGCCAGTTGGGACAGGGGTAGGAATCAGCCCCAGCATTTT. This codes for CASWDRGRNQPQHF.